A selection of T cell receptor beta chains follows, all from one sample in a study of cytomegalovirus exposure and HLA in healthy donors. This table comes from immunoSEQ multiplex PCR, and its TCRdb copy is limited to in-frame clones, with some not included. Among about 220,000 clones listed, around 75% were seen once. Sample: PBMCs. The receptors come from a woman aged 25 to 45 in good health and CMV-seronegative. The CDR3 runs from the conserved cysteine through the conserved F or W. A D gene is named only where the DNA matches it firmly.

j_call v_call d_call cdr3_aa
- TRBV27 TRBD1 CASSLKGQGAYEQYF
TRBJ2-1 TRBV6-4 TRBD2 CASSPRTSGAYNEQFF
TRBJ1-3 TRBV5-1 - CASSLEAASGNTIYF
TRBJ2-7 TRBV11-1 - CASSPRRGSDEQYF
TRBJ1-2 TRBV30 - CAWSVRDGGGYTF
TRBJ2-7 TRBV27 - CASMITRGEGLHYEQYF
TRBJ2-7 TRBV19 TRBD2 CASSTTSGRARYF
TRBJ1-1 TRBV19 TRBD1 CASSRDRVPFGAEAFF
TRBJ1-1 TRBV30 - CAWASGRDATEAFF
TRBJ2-3 TRBV5-1 - CASIGGAKDTQYF
TRBJ1-5 TRBV2 - CASSEWTSSNQPQHF
TRBJ2-7 TRBV5-5 TRBD1 CASSWRGTGVDEQYF
TRBJ2-5 TRBV18 - CASSPSYQETQYF
TRBJ2-3 TRBV10-1 TRBD2 CASSEASGRRGTDTQYF
TRBJ1-1 TRBV7-2 - CASSFLTEAFF
TRBJ2-3 TRBV4-1 - CASSQERLDTDTQYF
TRBJ1-1 TRBV5-1 TRBD1 CASSSPGGLGQEAFF
TRBJ1-3 TRBV2 - CASALWSSGNTIYF
TRBJ1-1 TRBV14 - CASSLNLGRDWTEAFF
TRBJ2-7 TRBV6-1 TRBD2 CASSERREIPTEQYF
TRBJ2-6 TRBV18 - CASSLTSNRGSGANVLTF
TRBJ2-7 TRBV6-6 - CASSYSLSAISYEQYF
TRBJ2-5 TRBV2 - CASTPLPRVETQYF
TRBJ2-6 TRBV19 - CASSMWDKGVGANVLTF
TRBJ2-3 TRBV11-3 TRBD1 CASSLEGTGRRDTQYF
TRBJ2-7 TRBV6-6 TRBD1 CASSHLGTGFTYEQYF
TRBJ1-5 TRBV6-1 - CASSPQGYNQPQHF